The entry that follows covers one TCR beta chain sequence. What it binds is not known. The authors produced TCR alpha and TCR beta cDNA libraries with sample barcodes and UMIs by 5'RACE using constant-segment primers. TCRdb fed the 5' RACE reads into MiXCR, producing one record per CDR3 protein. Of fewer than 400,000 distinct CDR3 sequences listed, roughly 13% are singletons. The data stem from a study of T-cell memory formation after mild COVID-19. Findings and limits, study-wide: Clones that contracted clustered mainly in CM and EM if CD4+ and in EMRA if CD8+. There were some responding clones in pre-infection memory, which suggested that cross-reactive memory had joined.

The sequence derives from a young man who had mild COVID-19 (a few samples of this study predate the infection). Cell type and time point are not known. What was sequenced was PBMCs or a T cell subset sorted from them (not recorded which).

Here the CDR3 reads CASSDSGTHYEQYV. DNA for the CDR3: TGTGCCAGCAGCGACTCCGGGACACACTACGAGCAGTACGTC. V gene TRBV7-8 combines with J gene TRBJ2-7; D perhaps matches TRBD1 (6 bases). This CDR3 has 14 residues. V was pared by 5 bases and J by 3 bases, with 14 bases between. Germline CDR1 is SGHVS and CDR2 is FQNEAQ.